This passage covers 30 T cell receptor beta chains from one sample sequenced in a study of blood T cell repertoires in COVID-19. Profiled with immunoSEQ multiplex PCR; TCRdb holds only in-frame clones, not every one. This sample has more than 300,000 clones, with around 86% found just once. Sequenced material: PBMCs or T cells enriched from blood (not recorded which). Every receptor here comes from a man aged 25-40 years who had recovered from COVID-19.

The rearrangement links TRBV30 to TRBJ1-2; 7 positions match TRBD1. V dropped 2 bases and J dropped 0; count of bases not matched to a gene: 12. Germline-derived CDR1 and CDR2 are GTSNPN and SVGIG (reference sequence). The CDR3 length is 17 residues. The CDR3 protein is CAWSSLTGAPANYGYTF. In nucleotides, the CDR3 is TGTGCCTGGAGTAGCTTAACAGGGGCCCCCGCTAACTATGGCTACACCTTC.

V gene TRBV19 combines with J gene TRBJ2-3, with a tentative D call TRBD2 (7 bases). CDR3 size: 17 residues. Germline V CDR1 and CDR2: LNHDA, SQIVND (reference sequence). Deletions cut 3 bases from V and 5 bases from J, with 21 bases between. In DNA, the CDR3 is TGTGCCAGTAGTATGCCCTGGAAGGGGGGGATTGGAGATACGCAGTATTTT. The encoded protein is CASSMPWKGGIGDTQYF. Full variable domain (missing parts from reference TRBV19 and TRBJ2-3): DGGITQSPKYLFRKEGQNVTLSCEQNLNHDAMYWYRQDPGQGLRLIYYSQIVNDFQKGDIAEGYSVSREKKESFPLTVTSAQKNPTAFYLCASSMPWKGGIGDTQYFGPGTRLTVL.

The rearrangement uses TRBV19 and TRBJ2-5; the match to TRBD2 covers 7 bases. Germline V gene sequence: CDR1 LNHDA, CDR2 SQIVND (reference sequence). V lost 8 bases and J lost 5; bases outside the gene matches: 8. This CDR3 has 13 residues. CDR3 DNA sequence: TGTGCCAGTCTCAGCGGGACCGGGGAGACCCAGTACTTC. Amino acids: CASLSGTGETQYF. Based on the CDR3 plus reference TRBV19 and TRBJ2-5, the full variable domain is DGGITQSPKYLFRKEGQNVTLSCEQNLNHDAMYWYRQDPGQGLRLIYYSQIVNDFQKGDIAEGYSVSREKKESFPLTVTSAQKNPTAFYLCASLSGTGETQYFGPGTRLLVL.

V and J are TRBV2 and TRBJ1-4, with TRBD1 as a possible D gene (5 bases). Trimming removed 1 base from V and 8 bases from J, with 14 bases in between. CDR1 is SNHLY and CDR2 is FYNNEI in the germline V gene. The CDR3 is 15 amino acids. CDR3 DNA: TGTGCCAGCAGTGAAGGCGGGGACTCAGGGGAAAAACTGTTTTTT. Its protein product is CASSEGGDSGEKLFF.

The chain carries TRBV18 and TRBJ1-2; 7 bases map to TRBD1. The CDR3 loop spans 12 amino acids. V shed 5 bases and J 5 bases; nucleotides not matched to a gene: 2. From germline, CDR1 is KGHSH and CDR2 LQKENI. The CDR3 DNA reads TGTGCCAGCTCAGGGACAGCTTATGGCTACACCTTC. Protein sequence: CASSGTAYGYTF.

The CDR3 DNA sequence: TGTGCCAGCAGGAAGGGACAGGTTAATGAAAAACTGTTTTTT. Protein product: CASRKGQVNEKLFF. This chain joins TRBV6-5 and TRBJ1-4; 8 nucleotides agree with TRBD1. Germline-derived CDR1 and CDR2 are MNHEY and SVGAGI. The CDR3 has 14 residues. V lost 6 bases and J lost 4; bases outside the gene matches: 4.

The chain has TRBV11-2 and TRBJ1-1; 7 bases align to TRBD1. The CDR3 has 18 residues. V lost 1 base, J lost 3 bases, and 14 bases stayed unmatched. The germline gives CDR1 SGHAT, CDR2 FQNNGV. CDR3 bases: TGTGCCAGCAGCTTAGCCCTGGACAGGTGGTTATGGGACACTGAAGCTTTCTTT. This translates into CASSLALDRWLWDTEAFF.

The chain is built from TRBV28 and TRBJ2-7; D remains unclear. This CDR3 is 12 amino acids long. Germline V lookup: CDR1 MDHEN, CDR2 SYDVKM. V was shortened by 5 bases and J by 5 bases, with 10 bases between the two germline ends. The CDR3 reads CASSLAPNEQYF. The CDR3 nucleotides are TGTGCCAGCAGTCTGGCCCCCAACGAGCAGTACTTC.

The V gene is TRBV28, the J gene TRBJ1-5; 10 bases map to TRBD1. The CDR3 sequence is 15 residues long. CDR1 is MDHEN and CDR2 is SYDVKM in the germline V gene. With V trimmed by 7 bases and J by 7 bases, 10 bases remained unmatched. As DNA, the CDR3 is TGTGCCAGCACCAACCCGGGACAGGGGTTACAGCCCCAGCATTTT. As protein: CASTNPGQGLQPQHF.

This chain connects TRBV29-1 to TRBJ2-5, with D perhaps TRBD2 (6 bases). The CDR3 consists of 17 residues. Trimming left V 4 bases short and J 3 bases short, with 24 bases between. Germline V gene data show CDR1 as SQVTM and CDR2 as ANQGSEA. CDR3: CSVVTRRYDGEKETQYF. The DNA for the CDR3 is TGCAGCGTTGTGACTAGGCGCTACGACGGCGAAAAAGAGACCCAGTACTTC.

The gene calls are TRBV2 and TRBJ1-5; 8 bases are a match to TRBD1. The germline V gene encodes CDR1 SNHLY and CDR2 FYNNEI. The CDR3 contains 14 residues. Germline trimming cut 7 bases from V and 5 bases from J; bases unmatched to any gene: 7. The CDR3: CASTQMTGDQPQHF. The DNA of the CDR3 is TGTGCCAGCACCCAGATGACAGGGGATCAGCCCCAGCATTTT.

This clone was seen a few times. The gene calls are TRBV6-5 and TRBJ1-2, with D unresolved. Germline V gene sequence: CDR1 MNHEY, CDR2 SVGAGI. The CDR3 has 13 residues. Trimming took off 6 bases at V and 4 bases at J, with 12 bases between the two ends. The DNA for the CDR3 is TGTGCCAGCAGCGATGGACGGGGCTATGGCTACACCTTC. Translating gives CASSDGRGYGYTF.

V and J are TRBV5-8 and TRBJ1-4; 7 bases line up with TRBD1. This CDR3 has 18 amino acids. Germline V lookup: CDR1 SGHTS, CDR2 YDEGEE. J gave up 7 bases and V 4 bases, and 19 bases lay outside the gene matches. CDR3 region: CASSPPAGLGGAAEKLFF. The CDR3 bases are TGTGCCAGCAGCCCCCCGGCGGGATTAGGGGGCGCGGCTGAAAAACTGTTTTTT. Together with reference TRBV5-8 and TRBJ1-4, the CDR3 gives the full variable domain: EAGVTQSPTHLIKTRGQQATLRCSPISGHTSVYWYQQALGLGLQFLLWYDEGEERNRGNFPPRFSGRQFPNYSSELNVNALELEDSALYLCASSPPAGLGGAAEKLFFGSGTQLSVL.

This chain uses TRBV3-1 (or the pseudogene TRBV3-2) with TRBJ2-5, with a tentative D call TRBD2 (6 bases). The CDR3 runs to 14 residues. Trimming stripped 4 bases from V and 7 bases from J, with 16 bases between. Germline loops: CDR1 LGHDT, CDR2 YNNKEL (reference sequence). DNA for the CDR3: TGTGCCAGCAGCCTAATAGCGGCTCCAGGGACCCAGTACTTC. This gives the protein CASSLIAAPGTQYF.

The chain couples TRBV7-2 to TRBJ2-7; 7 nucleotides agree with TRBD1. The trim removed 5 bases at V and 2 bases at J, leaving 6 bases unmatched. Germline loops: CDR1 SGHTA, CDR2 FQGNSA. The CDR3 has 14 amino acids. Here the CDR3 reads CASSLGTEAYEQYF. The CDR3 nucleotides read TGTGCCAGCAGCCTAGGGACAGAAGCCTACGAGCAGTACTTC.

The chain links TRBV20-1 to TRBJ2-7; no firm D call. CDR1 is DFQATT and CDR2 is SNEGSKA in the germline V gene (reference sequence). This CDR3 has 11 amino acids. V was cut by 1 base and J by 6 bases, with 7 bases left in between. The CDR3 loop is CSARAAIEQYF. CDR3 DNA sequence: TGCAGTGCTAGAGCCGCTATCGAGCAGTACTTC.

The rearrangement uses TRBV7-2 and TRBJ2-5, with D possibly TRBD1 on 6 matching bases. Trimming removed 4 bases at V and 5 bases at J, with 20 bases between. CDR1 SGHTA and CDR2 FQGNSA come from the germline V gene. The CDR3 is 16 amino acids. The CDR3 DNA sequence: TGTGCCAGCAGCTCAGGGGACGGAACCCGGGTCGAGACCCAGTACTTC. It specifies CASSSGDGTRVETQYF.

V and J are TRBV7-2 and TRBJ2-3; 9 bases fit TRBD2. There are 16 residues in the CDR3. Germline CDR1 reads SGHTA; CDR2 reads FQGNSA. V gave up 1 base and J gave up 2 bases; unmatched junction bases: 4. The DNA for the CDR3 is TGTGCCAGCAGCTTAGGCCTAGCGGGACTCACAGATACGCAGTATTTT. Protein: CASSLGLAGLTDTQYF.

This chain uses TRBV27 with TRBJ2-7; D possibly corresponds to TRBD2 (5 bases). Germline loops: CDR1 MNHEY, CDR2 SMNVEV (reference sequence). CDR3 size: 15 residues. V was shortened by 5 bases and J by 1 base, with 15 bases between the two germline ends. The DNA of the CDR3 is TGTGCCAGCAGTATCGCACTAGGGCCGTCCTACGAGCAGTACTTC. It yields the protein CASSIALGPSYEQYF.

This clone was seen just once. This chain uses TRBV6-5 with TRBJ1-1; 7 bases line up with TRBD1. Germline-derived CDR1 and CDR2 are MNHEY and SVGAGI. The CDR3 is made up of 13 amino acids. Trimming at V came to 2 bases and at J to 6 bases, leaving 3 bases not matched to a gene. The CDR3 DNA reads as TGTGCCAGCAGTTACCAAGACAGGGCTGAAGCTTTCTTT. It yields the protein CASSYQDRAEAFF.

V usage is TRBV18 and J usage is TRBJ2-7; D is perhaps TRBD1 (6 bases). The length of the CDR3 is 15 residues. The germline CDR1 and CDR2 sequences are KGHSH and LQKENI. V gave up 4 bases and J gave up 7 bases, with 20 bases separating them. CDR3 in amino acids: CASSQESTGNWEQYF. The CDR3 nucleotides are TGTGCCAGCTCACAAGAAAGTACAGGGAATTGGGAGCAGTACTTC.

The chain links TRBV28 to TRBJ1-2; D unclear. V shed 2 bases and J shed 6 bases, with 7 bases lying between them. The CDR3 length is 12 residues. CDR1 and CDR2 from the germline V gene are MDHEN and SYDVKM. For the CDR3, the DNA is TGTGCCAGCAGTTTAATTACTGATGGCTACACCTTC. Amino acid sequence: CASSLITDGYTF.

The rearrangement links TRBV7-6 to TRBJ2-2; TRBD1 is a possible D gene (5 bases). Germline V gives CDR1 SGHVS, CDR2 FNYEAQ. This CDR3 has 16 residues. Trimming left V 5 bases short and J 0 bases short, with 13 bases between. DNA of the CDR3: TGTGCCAGCAGCCTGACAGACTTCGCGAACACCGGGGAGCTGTTTTTT. Translation: CASSLTDFANTGELFF. Full variable domain (remainder filled in from reference TRBV7-6 and TRBJ2-2): GAGVSQSPRYKVTKRGQDVALRCDPISGHVSLYWYRQALGQGPEFLTYFNYEAQQDKSGLPNDRFSAERPEGSISTLTIQRTEQRDSAMYRCASSLTDFANTGELFFGEGSRLTVL.

This chain joins TRBV29-1 and TRBJ1-5; maybe TRBD1 (6 bases). Germline CDR1 reads SQVTM; CDR2 reads ANQGSEA. The CDR3 totals 12 residues. The ends were cut back, 7 bases at V and 5 bases at J, with 12 bases in the middle. This CDR3 is CSAGDKDQPQHF. CDR3 bases: TGCAGCGCCGGGGACAAAGATCAGCCCCAGCATTTT.

The CDR3 here is CASSFRVTDTQYF. In nucleotides, the CDR3 is TGTGCCAGCAGCTTCAGGGTCACAGATACGCAGTATTTT. The V and J genes are TRBV5-6 and TRBJ2-3; D might be TRBD1 (5 bases). This CDR3 spans 13 amino acids. Between the trimmed V and J ends, which lost 2 bases and 2 bases, there was a span of 6 bases. Germline V gene sequence: CDR1 SGHDT, CDR2 YYEEEE. The full variable domain, completed using reference TRBV5-6 and TRBJ2-3, is DAGVTQSPTHLIKTRGQQVTLRCSPKSGHDTVSWYQQALGQGPQFIFQYYEEEERQRGNFPDRFSGHQFPNYSSELNVNALLLGDSALYLCASSFRVTDTQYFGPGTRLTVL.

The rearrangement links TRBV5-1 to TRBJ1-4; D is ambiguous. Germline-derived CDR1 and CDR2 are SGHRS and YFSETQ. Trimming shortened V by 1 base and J by 5 bases, and 9 bases separated the two germline ends. This CDR3 has 14 amino acids. CDR3 loop: CASSLWTGNEKLFF. The CDR3 DNA reads as TGCGCCAGCAGCTTGTGGACGGGGAATGAAAAACTGTTTTTT.

The CDR3: CASSGLAGGVNEQFF. CDR3 nucleotides: TGTGCCAGCAGTGGACTAGCGGGAGGTGTCAATGAGCAGTTCTTC. The chain carries TRBV2 and TRBJ2-1; 13 nucleotides agree with TRBD2. CDR3 length: 15 residues. With V trimmed by 4 bases and J by 6 bases, 3 bases remained unmatched. The germline gives CDR1 SNHLY, CDR2 FYNNEI.

This rearrangement joins TRBV2 to TRBJ1-1; 8 bases line up with TRBD1. Per germline, CDR1 SNHLY and CDR2 FYNNEI. CDR3 length equals 15 residues. Trimming took 6 bases from V and 4 from J; bases not matched to a gene: 10. The CDR3 nucleotides read TGTGCCAGCAGCGCTCAGTTGACAGGGGCCACTGAAGCTTTCTTT. Its translation: CASSAQLTGATEAFF.

The chain combines TRBV9 with TRBJ2-1; possibly TRBD2 for D (7 bases). The CDR3 covers 18 residues. The germline gives CDR1 SGDLS, CDR2 YYNGEE. Trimming pared 3 bases from V and 4 bases from J, leaving 23 bases between. CDR3 in amino acids: CASSARAGGPFEYNEQFF. CDR3 in DNA: TGTGCCAGCAGCGCCCGAGCCGGGGGGCCTTTTGAGTACAATGAGCAGTTCTTC.

The chain joins TRBV6-5 to TRBJ1-5; 9 nucleotides agree with TRBD1. The CDR3 extends over 15 amino acids. Losses at the gene ends were 5 bases for V and 4 bases for J; bases not matched to a gene: 6. Germline CDR1 MNHEY, CDR2 SVGAGI. CDR3 loop: CASSPTGGRNQPQHF. Here the CDR3 DNA reads TGTGCCAGCAGTCCGACAGGGGGAAGGAATCAGCCCCAGCATTTT.